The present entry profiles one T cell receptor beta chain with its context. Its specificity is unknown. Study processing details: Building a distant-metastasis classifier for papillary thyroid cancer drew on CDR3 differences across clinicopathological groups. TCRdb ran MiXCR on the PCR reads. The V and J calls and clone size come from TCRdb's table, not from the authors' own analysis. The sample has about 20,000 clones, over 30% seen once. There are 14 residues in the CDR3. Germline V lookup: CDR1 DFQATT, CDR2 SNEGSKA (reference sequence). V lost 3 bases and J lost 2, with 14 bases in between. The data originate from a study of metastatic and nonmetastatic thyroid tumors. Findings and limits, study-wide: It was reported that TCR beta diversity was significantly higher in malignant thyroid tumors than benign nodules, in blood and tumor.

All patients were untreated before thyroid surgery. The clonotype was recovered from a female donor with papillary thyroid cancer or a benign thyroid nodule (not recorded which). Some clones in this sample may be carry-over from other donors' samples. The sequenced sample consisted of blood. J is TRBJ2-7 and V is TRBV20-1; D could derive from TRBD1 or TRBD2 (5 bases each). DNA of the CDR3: TGCAGTGCTAGGGGGACGGTTGAAGCCTACGAGCAGTACTTC. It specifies CSARGTVEAYEQYF.